These 18 T cell receptor beta chains were sequenced from one sample in a study of blood T cell repertoires in COVID-19. Clones were sequenced by immunoSEQ multiplex PCR, and TCRdb holds only the in-frame ones, with some missing. The sample yields fewer than 90,000 clones, 86% seen once. Sample: peripheral blood. All receptors come from a man aged 65 to 85 with active COVID-19.

The chain uses TRBV7-2 and TRBJ2-5; TRBD2 agrees at 7 bases. Losses at the gene ends were 2 bases for V and 2 bases for J; bases not matched to a gene: 2. The CDR3 runs to 14 residues. Germline V CDR1 and CDR2: SGHTA, FQGNSA. This chain's CDR3 is CASSLPSGQETQYF. The CDR3 DNA is TGTGCCAGCAGCTTACCTAGCGGACAAGAGACCCAGTACTTC.

The V and J genes are TRBV5-4 and TRBJ2-5; D might be TRBD2 (6 bases). Trimming took off 4 bases at V and 2 bases at J, with 15 bases between the two ends. The CDR3 contains 15 residues. Germline V gene sequence: CDR1 SGHNT, CDR2 YYREEE (reference sequence). As DNA, the CDR3 is TGTGCCAGCAGCCCGGAGGGGTCCAGACAAGAGACCCAGTACTTC. It codes for CASSPEGSRQETQYF. The full variable domain, its missing parts supplied by reference TRBV5-4 and TRBJ2-5, is ETGVTQSPTHLIKTRGQQVTLRCSSQSGHNTVSWYQQALGQGPQFIFQYYREEENGRGNFPPRFSGLQFPNYSSELNVNALELDDSALYLCASSPEGSRQETQYFGPGTRLLVL.

This sequence joins TRBV19 and TRBJ1-4; tentatively, D is TRBD1 (6 bases). In germline, CDR1 is LNHDA, CDR2 SQIVND (reference sequence). CDR3 size: 13 residues. V dropped 3 bases and J dropped 12 bases, with 14 bases sitting between them. The CDR3 is CASSMSSRTELFF. The CDR3 nucleotides read TGTGCCAGTAGTATGTCCAGTCGGACAGAACTGTTTTTT.

The gene calls are TRBV6-4 and TRBJ2-7, with 12 nucleotides matching TRBD2. Germline V gene sequence: CDR1 MRHNA, CDR2 SNTAGT. This CDR3 is 16 amino acids long. Trimming took 2 bases from V and 4 from J; bases not matched to a gene: 6. The CDR3 nucleotides read TGTGCCAGCAGTGACCCCAGGACTAGCGGGATTTACGAGCAGTACTTC. Encoded protein: CASSDPRTSGIYEQYF.

This chain connects TRBV7-3 to TRBJ2-1; 11 nucleotides agree with TRBD2. V lost 5 bases to trimming and J lost 3 bases; unmatched junction nucleotides: 6. Germline CDR1 is SGHTA and CDR2 is FQGTGA. The CDR3 length is 16 residues. CDR3 residues: CASSLTSGAFYNEQFF. The CDR3 nucleotides are TGTGCCAGCAGCCTGACTAGCGGGGCCTTCTACAATGAGCAGTTCTTC.

The V gene is TRBV4-2, the J gene TRBJ2-1, with 13 bases that match TRBD2. CDR1 is LGHNA and CDR2 is YNFKEQ in the germline V gene. V trimming: 4 bases; J trimming: 9 bases; junction bases outside the gene matches: 6. The CDR3 is 15 amino acids. CDR3 in DNA: TGTGCCAGCAGCCCAGGACTAGCGGGGGAGGGTGAGCAGTTCTTC. This encodes CASSPGLAGEGEQFF.

V is TRBV6-5 and J is TRBJ2-3, with D perhaps matching TRBD2 (6 bases). The V gene's germline CDR1 is MNHEY and CDR2 SVGAGI. This CDR3 region has 14 residues. The germline V and J ends were trimmed by 7 bases and 0 bases, with 11 bases remaining between them. The DNA of the CDR3 is TGTGCCAGCACCCCGGGACTTAGCACAGATACGCAGTATTTT. Translating gives CASTPGLSTDTQYF.

J is TRBJ2-7 and V is TRBV28, with 9 positions matching TRBD2. The CDR3 has 15 residues. The V gene's germline CDR1 is MDHEN and CDR2 SYDVKM. The V segment lost 5 bases and the J segment 2 bases; nucleotides outside the gene matches: 7. Written as DNA, the CDR3 is TGTGCCAGCAGTCCCGCCGCGGGAGGGCCCTACGAGCAGTACTTC. This encodes CASSPAAGGPYEQYF.

V is TRBV10-2 and J is TRBJ2-7; TRBD1 might be the D (6 bases). V gave up 7 bases and J gave up 7 bases, with 17 bases separating them. Germline CDR1 WSHSY, CDR2 SAAADI. The CDR3 extends over 13 amino acids. This CDR3 reads CASTQGSQWEQYF. In DNA, the CDR3 is TGCGCCAGCACACAGGGAAGCCAGTGGGAGCAGTACTTC.

The genes are TRBV3-1 (or the pseudogene TRBV3-2) and TRBJ2-1; 10 bases are a match to TRBD2. The J segment lost 10 bases and the V segment lost 4 bases, leaving 10 bases of the junction unmatched. The CDR3 length is 15 residues. Germline values: CDR1 LGHDT, CDR2 YNNKEL (reference sequence). The CDR3 spells CASSPSLAGGLEQFF. The CDR3 nucleotides are TGTGCCAGCAGCCCCAGTTTAGCGGGAGGTTTGGAGCAGTTCTTC.

This clone is categorized as medium-sized (0.01 to 0.1%). The rearrangement joins TRBV6-2 or TRBV6-3 to TRBJ2-7; the match to TRBD2 covers 7 bases. CDR3 length equals 11 residues. The germline V gene encodes CDR1 MNHEY and CDR2 SVGEGT. J gave up 6 bases and V 4 bases, and 0 bases lay outside the gene matches. The CDR3 DNA reads as TGTGCCAGCAGTTCGGGGGGCGAGCAGTACTTC. The encoded protein is CASSSGGEQYF.

The genes are TRBV7-9 and TRBJ2-1; TRBD2 matches at 12 bases. This CDR3 spans 14 amino acids. From germline, CDR1 is SEHNR and CDR2 FQNEAQ (reference sequence). Trimming removed 7 bases from V and 9 bases from J; junction bases left unmatched: 7. CDR3 nucleotide sequence: TGTGCCAGCACCAGCCTAGCGGGAGGGGGTGAGCAGTTCTTC. Protein sequence: CASTSLAGGGEQFF.

V usage is TRBV29-1 and J usage is TRBJ2-1; 10 nucleotides match TRBD2. J gave up 9 bases and V 4 bases, and 12 bases lay outside the gene matches. This CDR3 is built from 15 residues. The V gene's germline CDR1 is SQVTM and CDR2 ANQGSEA. CDR3 nucleotides: TGCAGCGTTGGGGCCCGGCTAGCGGGAGTGGGTGAGCAGTTCTTC. It is translated as CSVGARLAGVGEQFF.

V is TRBV27 and J is TRBJ2-1, with D perhaps TRBD2 (5 bases). The germline gives CDR1 MNHEY, CDR2 SMNVEV (reference sequence). V lost 1 base and J lost 1, with 11 bases in between. There are 16 residues in the CDR3. The CDR3 nucleotides are TGTGCCAGCAGTTTATTGGCGGGCGAGTCCTACAATGAGCAGTTCTTC. Translating gives CASSLLAGESYNEQFF.

This chain connects TRBV6-2 or TRBV6-3 to TRBJ1-1, with TRBD1 matching 8 bases. V dropped 6 bases and J dropped 0; count of bases not matched to a gene: 12. CDR1 is MNHEY and CDR2 is SVGEGT in the germline V gene. CDR3 length equals 17 residues. The CDR3 DNA follows: TGTGCCAGCAGCCGACCGCAGACAGGGGCCATGAACACTGAAGCTTTCTTT. Translated: CASSRPQTGAMNTEAFF.

J is TRBJ2-3 and V is TRBV19, with TRBD1 matching over 8 bases. Germline V CDR1 and CDR2: LNHDA, SQIVND (reference sequence). The V and J ends lost 8 bases and 4 bases, in that order; junction bases with no gene match: 8. The CDR3 loop spans 14 amino acids. The DNA for the CDR3 is TGTGCCAGTGGCCGGGACAGGTGGGCAGATACGCAGTATTTT. Encoded protein: CASGRDRWADTQYF.

The chain couples TRBV3-1 (or the pseudogene TRBV3-2) to TRBJ1-6; TRBD1 might be the D (5 bases). V lost 1 base and J lost 2, with 6 bases in between. This CDR3 comprises 15 residues. Germline values: CDR1 LGHDT, CDR2 YNNKEL (reference sequence). DNA for the CDR3: TGTGCCAGCAGCCAAGGGGGGGCCTATAATTCACCCCTCCACTTT. Residues: CASSQGGAYNSPLHF.

The chain couples TRBV6-5 to TRBJ2-3; TRBD1 matches at 9 bases. Trimming removed 6 bases from V and 6 bases from J; junction bases left unmatched: 4. The CDR3 runs to 13 residues. Germline loops: CDR1 MNHEY, CDR2 SVGAGI. CDR3 amino acids: CASRGQGVDTQYF. As DNA, the CDR3 is TGTGCCAGCAGGGGACAGGGAGTGGATACGCAGTATTTT.